This TCR beta chain was retrieved from a study of cytomegalovirus exposure and HLA in healthy donors. Study-wide points: In a later analysis, HLA-associated TCR beta chains were more clonally expanded than equally common others.

A remark on this clone: Its matching antigen is unknown.

Trimming cost V 2 bases and J 2 bases; bases outside gene matches: 2. CDR3 length: 14 amino acids. The germline CDR1 and CDR2 sequences are SGHTA and FQGNSA. This PCR relied on a set of 60 Vbeta primers and 13 Jbeta primers. Sequencing used immunoSEQ multiplex PCR; TCRdb keeps in-frame clones, though not all of them. The table shows 80,000 to 95,000 clones, with less than 65% occurring only once. The V call is TRBV7-2, the J call TRBJ2-7, with TRBD2 matching over 8 bases. The source of this sequence is a young woman in good health and CMV-seronegative. The specimen was PBMCs. The CDR3 here is CASSLSGLAYEQYF. Here the CDR3 DNA reads TGTGCCAGCAGCTTATCGGGACTAGCCTACGAGCAGTACTTC.